Here is one T cell receptor beta chain with its context. Its antigen is still unknown. Base-call qualities are not available, and no considerably larger clone is one nucleotide away. Participants in the prospective study were enrolled through a virtual design, were aged roughly 18 to 100 years, and lived in 20 to 30 United States geographic areas. In the prospective study, participants were assigned to cohorts based on the clinical history participants reported in a screening survey and a study questionnaire. Exposed participants were defined as having been in contact with someone with a PCR-confirmed or clinician-diagnosed COVID-19 case within 2 weeks of study entry. Mobile phlebotomists in the prospective study collected whole blood, serum and a nasopharyngeal or oropharyngeal swab from every participant. Participants in the prospective study had the option to provide additional blood draws and questionnaires over an approximately two-month period. Before DNA extraction, prospective study blood samples were shipped either frozen or at room temperature.

This sample stems from a study of blood T cell repertoires in COVID-19 (dated by TCRdb to 2018 to 2020). For the study in its entirety: Samples covering the acute and convalescent phases of COVID-19 were provided by collaborators in the United States, Italy and Spain. The material from the prospective study consisted of cDNA or gDNA derived from T cells, B-cell-depleted T cells, or PBMCs. The dataset comprised deeply sampled blood TCRbeta repertoires from subjects exposed to, actively infected with, or recovered from COVID-19. The repertoires were made available in a free public database intended to serve as a resource for research on the immune response to SARS-CoV-2. Samples came from the ongoing ImmuneRACE study (first 160 participants) plus 1,254 subjects from 6 global collaborators. The sample metadata nearly always contained a de-identified subject ID, COVID-19 status, age in years and sex. Where HLA class I and class II types were available, the types were taken from metadata supplied by the sample provider, not from assay-based typing. Beyond this particular receptor, the publication reports: The quantity of clinical and demographic metadata differed by source and by participant and was supplied without curation.

The germline V gene encodes CDR1 SGHRS and CDR2 YFSETQ. Reading from cysteine to valine, the CDR3 counts 16 amino acids. Of all the DNA, just the CDR3 is kept, 48 bases in frame from base 1. TCRbeta CDR3 regions were amplified from genomic DNA using the immunoSEQ Assay, a bias-controlled multiplex PCR. The original methods were these. The number of nucleated cells in each sample was estimated by amplification of reference gene primers within the assay. To quantify the absolute abundance of each unique TCRbeta CDR3 rearrangement, sequence reads were collapsed and filtered. Productive Simpson clonality was computed per sample as the square root of Simpson's diversity index over productive rearrangements. TCRdb mirrors the immuneACCESS table, restricted to in-frame sequences. Some clones are absent from its copies; in checked studies, under half trace to an unresolved V gene, and the reason for the others is unknown. The D gene and trimming were derived from the DNA, and the V and J assignments and clone size from that table. In all, the sample holds a few hundred thousand clones, and 88% of those were seen once. The top ten clones comprise 2.5% to 3.5% of the sample.

Sequenced input: PBMCs or T cells enriched from blood (not recorded which). The sequence links TRBV5-1 to TRBJ2-7; TRBD1 is possibly the D segment (7 matching bases). The TCR sequence derives from a woman in her thirties or forties who had been exposed to COVID-19. The CDR3: CASSLWAGGSSYEQYV. The DNA is TGTGCCAGCAGCTTGTGGGCAGGGGGGAGCTCCTACGAGCAGTACGTC.